This TCR beta chain is drawn from a study of blood T cell repertoires in COVID-19. Overall study: Samples came from the United States, Italy and Spain, spanning acute and convalescent COVID-19. T cells, B-cell-depleted T cells, or PBMCs provided the cDNA or gDNA that served as material.

V shed 2 bases and J shed 4 bases, with 17 bases lying between them. This CDR3 region has 15 residues. CDR1 is GTSNPN and CDR2 is SVGIG in the germline V gene (reference sequence). In the authors' methods: Using reference gene primer amplification, nucleated cell counts were estimated. The data were produced by immunoSEQ multiplex PCR, yet TCRdb's version contains in-frame clones alone and is incomplete. The DNA was the basis for D and trimming; V, J and clone size are from that table. The profile shows 200,000 to 250,000 clones, roughly 92% of them singletons. Followed longitudinally, the Seattle patients had been enrolled during active infection.

The sequenced material came from peripheral blood. The TCR originated in a man in his sixties with COVID-19, enrolled during active disease. This sequence joins TRBV30 and TRBJ1-2, with D possibly TRBD1 on 6 matching bases. The CDR3 region has the DNA TGTGCCTGGAGTCCGCAGGGGCTTAAGCGCTATGGCTACACCTTC. The encoded protein is CAWSPQGLKRYGYTF. The full variable domain, completed using reference TRBV30 and TRBJ1-2, is SQTIHQWPATLVQPVGSPLSLECTVEGTSNPNLYWYRQAAGRGLQLLFYSVGIGQISSEVPQNLSASRPQDRQFILSSKKLLLSDSGFYLCAWSPQGLKRYGYTFGSGTRLTVV.